These T cell receptor beta chains were read from a single sample in a study of cytomegalovirus exposure and HLA in healthy donors. The assay was immunoSEQ multiplex PCR, and TCRdb's table has in-frame clones only and misses some. The sample holds 200,000 to 250,000 clones; 75% to 90% are singletons and the top ten take 2.5% to 3.5%. The sample consisted of PBMCs. These receptor sequences come from a woman in her 40s in good health and CMV-seronegative. Both conserved end residues are part of each CDR3. A D gene is named only where the DNA matches it firmly. Some rows mark clone size as missing; the rest say once, few, many or name a class of expanded clone.

cdr3_aa	cdr3_nt	j_call	d_call	v_call	clone_size
CASSESGADTNTDTQYF	TGTGCCAGCAGTGAATCGGGAGCGGATACTAACACAGATACGCAGTATTTT	TRBJ2-3	-	TRBV6-4	-
CASSFGSFSGNTIYF	TGTGCCAGCAGCTTTGGGAGTTTCTCTGGAAACACCATATATTTT	TRBJ1-3	-	TRBV7-2	-
CASGWTSGSHEQYF	TGTGCCAGCGGTTGGACTAGCGGGAGCCACGAGCAGTACTTC	TRBJ2-7	TRBD2	TRBV2	-
CASSPRTGYTEAFF	TGTGCCAGCAGCCCGAGGACAGGATACACCGAAGCTTTCTTT	TRBJ1-1	TRBD1	TRBV28	-
CASSHKGAGVTDTQYF	TGCGCCAGCAGCCACAAAGGAGCGGGAGTCACAGATACGCAGTATTTT	TRBJ2-3	TRBD2	TRBV4-1	-
CASSANGGTSNQPQHF	TGTGCCAGCAGTGCGAACGGAGGGACGAGCAATCAGCCCCAGCATTTT	TRBJ1-5	-	TRBV2	-
CASSKARDSRSYEQYF	TGTGCCAGCAGCAAGGCTCGGGACAGCCGCTCCTACGAGCAGTACTTC	TRBJ2-7	-	TRBV21-1	once
CASSYDTGMNTEAFF	TGTGCCAGCAGTTATGACACAGGTATGAACACTGAAGCTTTCTTT	TRBJ1-1	-	TRBV6-6	once
CASGMSGSTDTQYF	TGTGCCAGCGGGATGAGCGGGAGCACAGATACGCAGTATTTT	TRBJ2-3	-	TRBV2	once
CASSLPQYGYTF	TGTGCCAGCAGCCTCCCCCAGTATGGCTACACCTTC	TRBJ1-2	-	TRBV7-2	-
CASSANTGGNTEAFF	TGCGCCAGCAGCGCAAACACCGGGGGGAACACTGAAGCTTTCTTT	TRBJ1-1	-	TRBV4-1	-
CASRSGTGGQETQYF	TGCGCCAGCAGGTCCGGGACAGGGGGCCAAGAGACCCAGTACTTC	TRBJ2-5	TRBD1	TRBV5-1	-
CASSPAKVQGLGEQYF	TGTGCCAGCAGCCCCGCGAAAGTACAGGGGCTTGGAGAGCAGTACTTC	TRBJ2-7	TRBD1	TRBV7-9	-
CASSFSPRGPYTQYF	TGTGCCAGCAGTTTTTCACCCAGGGGGCCGTATACGCAGTATTTT	TRBJ2-3	TRBD1	TRBV27	-
CAARDRRGETQYF	TGTGCCGCCCGGGACAGGCGAGGGGAGACCCAGTACTTC	TRBJ2-5	TRBD1	TRBV6-5	-
CASSRPLAGELFF	TGCGCCAGCAGCCGGCCCCTGGCCGGGGAGCTGTTTTTT	TRBJ2-2	-	TRBV4-1	once
CASSLVRVPEAKNIQYF	TGTGCCAGCAGCTTAGTCCGGGTACCCGAAGCCAAAAACATTCAGTACTTC	TRBJ2-4	-	TRBV7-8	-
CASSPRRGQVGELFF	TGTGCCAGCAGCCCGAGAAGGGGGCAGGTCGGGGAGCTGTTTTTT	TRBJ2-2	TRBD1	TRBV7-3	-
CASRSADRGGETQYF	TGCGCCAGCAGAAGCGCGGACAGGGGAGGAGAGACCCAGTACTTC	TRBJ2-5	TRBD1	TRBV10-2	-
CASSRQGDSPLHF	TGTGCCAGCAGCAGACAGGGGGATTCACCCCTCCACTTT	TRBJ1-6	TRBD1	TRBV9	once
CAWVLAGGREQFF	TGTGCCTGGGTACTAGCGGGAGGGCGAGAGCAGTTCTTC	TRBJ2-1	TRBD2	TRBV30	-
CASSFRTGQNSYEQYF	TGTGCCAGCAGCTTCAGAACGGGACAGAACTCCTACGAGCAGTACTTC	TRBJ2-7	TRBD1	TRBV7-9	-
CASSRHGEDWRDLQETQYF	TGTGCCAGCAGCCGCCATGGGGAAGATTGGCGGGACTTACAAGAGACCCAGTACTTC	TRBJ2-5	-	TRBV9	-
CAWSVRENQPQHF	TGTGCCTGGAGTGTACGAGAGAATCAGCCCCAGCATTTT	TRBJ1-5	-	TRBV30	-
CASSLSPVGLAGGPRGEQFF	TGTGCCAGCAGTTTATCGCCGGTGGGGTTGGCGGGAGGGCCTAGAGGTGAGCAGTTCTTC	TRBJ2-1	TRBD2	TRBV27	-
CASMSGQGTYEQYF	TGTGCCAGCATGTCGGGACAGGGGACCTACGAGCAGTACTTC	TRBJ2-7	TRBD1	TRBV28	-
CASRPTSGKGDTGELFF	TGTGCCAGCAGGCCGACTAGCGGGAAGGGGGACACCGGGGAGCTGTTTTTT	TRBJ2-2	TRBD2	TRBV27	-
CAVRGGNTGELFF	TGTGCCGTCAGAGGGGGCAACACCGGGGAGCTGTTTTTT	TRBJ2-2	TRBD1	TRBV28	-
CAGIRGYYTEAFF	TGTGCCGGCATAAGGGGATACTACACTGAAGCTTTCTTT	TRBJ1-1	-	TRBV30	-
CASSLQGEGNQPQHF	TGTGCCAGCAGTTTACAGGGGGAGGGCAATCAGCCCCAGCATTTT	TRBJ1-5	TRBD1	TRBV6-5	-
CASSIGHSLNNQPQHF	TGTGCCAGTAGTATTGGACACTCATTAAATAATCAGCCCCAGCATTTT	TRBJ1-5	-	TRBV19	-
CASSYSRSSTGSPLHF	TGTGCCAGCAGTTACTCGCGGAGCTCTACGGGGTCACCCCTCCACTTT	TRBJ1-6	-	TRBV6-5	-
CASSYSRRAYGYTF	TGTGCCAGCAGTTACTCCCGCAGGGCTTATGGCTACACCTTC	TRBJ1-2	-	TRBV6-5	-
CASQTGSRTDTQYF	TGTGCCTCCCAGACAGGTTCGCGCACAGATACGCAGTATTTT	TRBJ2-3	-	TRBV7-2	once
CASSRQVSGPQHF	TGTGCCAGCAGTCGACAGGTTTCGGGGCCCCAGCATTTT	TRBJ1-5	-	TRBV28	once
CASSFHTSGAQETQYF	TGTGCCAGCAGCTTCCATACTAGCGGAGCTCAAGAGACCCAGTACTTC	TRBJ2-5	TRBD2	TRBV7-8	-
CASSAGLATDEQFF	TGTGCCAGCAGCGCCGGACTAGCGACAGATGAGCAGTTCTTC	TRBJ2-1	TRBD2	TRBV5-4	-
CASSVGTGEAFQFF	TGTGCCAGCAGCGTAGGAACGGGGGAGGCGTTTCAGTTCTTC	TRBJ2-1	-	TRBV9	-
CASSLSSGISGANVLTF	TGCGCCAGCAGCTTGTCATCAGGGATTTCTGGGGCCAACGTCCTGACTTTC	TRBJ2-6	-	TRBV5-1	-